This T cell receptor (beta chain) was identified during a study of T cell responses to AZD1222 COVID-19 vaccine. Overall study results and limits: Among vaccine-associated CD4 TCRs, coverage spanned spike, with dominance at 160-218 and 743-854. With two AZD1222 doses given, Spike-specific TCR breadth and depth both rose.

V trimming: 3 bases; J trimming: 3 bases; junction bases outside the gene matches: 4. Germline V gene sequence: CDR1 MNHEY, CDR2 SVGAGI. The CDR3 loop spans 15 amino acids. As regards this clone: Its antigen is currently unknown.

Using immunoSEQ multiplex PCR, the repertoire was profiled, and TCRdb retains in-frame clones only, with some absent. The repertoire consists of about 110,000 clones, with about 90% occurring once and the leading ten covering less than 6%. This clonotype was sampled from an adult in good health. The sample consisted of peripheral blood, taken on day 0 of AZD1222 vaccination. The chain is built from TRBV6-5 and TRBJ1-4; 7 nucleotides match TRBD1. CDR3 DNA sequence: TGTGCCAGCAGTTATGGGGACAGAGCTAATGAAAAACTGTTTTTT. Protein product: CASSYGDRANEKLFF.